This is a list of T cell receptor beta chains from one sample in a study of blood T cell repertoires in COVID-19. The method was immunoSEQ multiplex PCR; TCRdb's version includes in-frame clones alone and lacks a portion of them. This sample yields around 250,000 clones, of which approximately 85% are seen a single time; under 2.5% belongs to the top ten. Sequenced material: PBMCs or T cells enriched from blood (not recorded which). The receptors were sampled from a woman in her fifties or sixties who had recovered from COVID-19. The CDR3 runs from the conserved cysteine through the conserved F or W. A D gene is named only where the DNA matches it firmly. The size entry is marked missing in some rows and otherwise reads once, few, many or a size class.

CDR3 length: 20; D gene: TRBD2; V gene: TRBV14; J gene: TRBJ2-3; clone size: NA; CDR3 protein: CASSHRKRLAGAMSTDTQYF; CDR3 DNA: TGTGCCAGCAGCCATAGGAAGAGACTAGCGGGAGCGATGAGCACAGATACGCAGTATTTT
CDR3 length: 13; D gene: NA; V gene: TRBV10-3; J gene: TRBJ1-1; clone size: NA; CDR3 protein: CAISKGINTEAFF; CDR3 DNA: TGTGCCATCAGCAAGGGGATAAACACTGAAGCTTTCTTT
CDR3 length: 12; D gene: TRBD1; V gene: TRBV24-1; J gene: TRBJ2-2; clone size: NA; CDR3 protein: CATRDRPGELFF; CDR3 DNA: TGTGCCACCAGGGACAGGCCCGGGGAGCTGTTTTTT
CDR3 length: 13; D gene: TRBD2; V gene: TRBV7-3; J gene: TRBJ2-5; clone size: NA; CDR3 protein: CASSWGLAETQYF; CDR3 DNA: TGTGCCAGCAGCTGGGGACTAGCTGAGACCCAGTACTTC
CDR3 length: 16; D gene: NA; V gene: TRBV28; J gene: TRBJ1-1; clone size: NA; CDR3 protein: CASSLLGLGGNTEAFF; CDR3 DNA: TGTGCCAGCAGTTTACTAGGCCTCGGGGGTAACACTGAAGCTTTCTTT
CDR3 length: 17; D gene: TRBD2; V gene: TRBV7-3; J gene: TRBJ2-1; clone size: NA; CDR3 protein: CASSSVGIAGHYNEQFF; CDR3 DNA: TGTGCCAGCAGCTCTGTCGGGATAGCGGGACATTACAATGAGCAGTTCTTC
CDR3 length: 17; D gene: NA; V gene: TRBV19; J gene: TRBJ2-2; clone size: NA; CDR3 protein: CASSSNGRGRNTGELFF; CDR3 DNA: TGTGCCAGTAGCTCAAACGGACGGGGAAGAAACACCGGGGAGCTGTTTTTT
CDR3 length: 16; D gene: NA; V gene: TRBV7-8; J gene: TRBJ2-5; clone size: NA; CDR3 protein: CASSLAATLTGETQYF; CDR3 DNA: TGTGCCAGCAGCTTAGCCGCTACTCTTACCGGTGAGACCCAGTACTTC
CDR3 length: 12; D gene: NA; V gene: TRBV6-6; J gene: TRBJ2-7; clone size: NA; CDR3 protein: CASGTRSYEQYF; CDR3 DNA: TGTGCCAGCGGGACTCGCTCCTACGAGCAGTACTTC
CDR3 length: 13; D gene: NA; V gene: TRBV6-5; J gene: TRBJ2-7; clone size: NA; CDR3 protein: CASGGTPTYEQYF; CDR3 DNA: TGTGCCAGCGGGGGGACCCCAACCTACGAGCAGTACTTC
CDR3 length: 15; D gene: NA; V gene: TRBV18; J gene: TRBJ2-7; clone size: NA; CDR3 protein: CASSPGLKGAYEQYF; CDR3 DNA: TGTGCCAGCTCACCGGGTCTAAAGGGGGCCTACGAGCAGTACTTC
CDR3 length: 15; D gene: NA; V gene: TRBV28; J gene: TRBJ2-6; clone size: NA; CDR3 protein: CASNEGSSGANVLTF; CDR3 DNA: TGTGCCAGCAATGAGGGCTCCTCTGGGGCCAACGTCCTGACTTTC
CDR3 length: 15; D gene: TRBD1; V gene: TRBV19; J gene: TRBJ2-3; clone size: NA; CDR3 protein: CASSNLGQGGDTQYF; CDR3 DNA: TGTGCCAGTAGCAACCTCGGACAGGGCGGAGATACGCAGTATTTT
CDR3 length: 16; D gene: TRBD1; V gene: TRBV9; J gene: TRBJ1-1; clone size: NA; CDR3 protein: CASSVAPGQTNTEAFF; CDR3 DNA: TGTGCCAGCAGCGTAGCCCCGGGACAGACGAACACTGAAGCTTTCTTT
CDR3 length: 16; D gene: TRBD1; V gene: TRBV28; J gene: TRBJ2-1; clone size: NA; CDR3 protein: CASSSPPGQGPNEQFF; CDR3 DNA: TGTGCCAGCAGTTCTCCGCCGGGACAGGGGCCCAATGAGCAGTTCTTC
CDR3 length: 14; D gene: TRBD1; V gene: TRBV5-4; J gene: TRBJ1-2; clone size: NA; CDR3 protein: CASSLENRGYDYTF; CDR3 DNA: TGTGCCAGCAGCTTGGAAAACAGGGGTTACGACTACACCTTC
CDR3 length: 12; D gene: NA; V gene: TRBV5-1; J gene: TRBJ2-5; clone size: NA; CDR3 protein: CASSIGVETQYF; CDR3 DNA: TGCGCCAGCAGTATAGGGGTCGAGACCCAGTACTTC
CDR3 length: 15; D gene: TRBD2; V gene: TRBV28; J gene: TRBJ2-3; clone size: NA; CDR3 protein: CASRSGRELTDTQYF; CDR3 DNA: TGTGCCAGCAGGTCGGGGCGGGAGCTTACAGATACGCAGTATTTT
CDR3 length: 14; D gene: TRBD1; V gene: TRBV7-9; J gene: TRBJ2-2; clone size: NA; CDR3 protein: CASSQDRASGELFF; CDR3 DNA: TGTGCCAGCAGTCAGGACAGGGCGTCCGGGGAGCTGTTTTTT
CDR3 length: 18; D gene: TRBD1; V gene: TRBV11-2; J gene: TRBJ1-6; clone size: NA; CDR3 protein: CASSPDHPGTANRSPLHF; CDR3 DNA: TGTGCCAGCAGCCCCGACCACCCCGGGACAGCTAACAGGTCACCCCTCCACTTT
CDR3 length: 17; D gene: TRBD2; V gene: TRBV5-1; J gene: TRBJ2-1; clone size: NA; CDR3 protein: CASSLGIPGLRGNEQFF; CDR3 DNA: TGCGCCAGCAGCTTGGGTATACCGGGACTAAGAGGCAATGAGCAGTTCTTC
CDR3 length: 17; D gene: TRBD1; V gene: TRBV16; J gene: TRBJ2-2; clone size: NA; CDR3 protein: CASSQIPGQGNAGELFF; CDR3 DNA: TGTGCCAGCAGCCAGATACCGGGACAGGGAAATGCCGGGGAGCTGTTTTTT
CDR3 length: 16; D gene: TRBD1; V gene: TRBV5-5; J gene: TRBJ1-4; clone size: few; CDR3 protein: CASSRKDRPTNEKLFF; CDR3 DNA: TGTGCCAGCAGCCGCAAGGACAGGCCAACTAATGAAAAACTGTTTTTT
CDR3 length: 15; D gene: TRBD1; V gene: TRBV5-5; J gene: TRBJ1-1; clone size: NA; CDR3 protein: CASSPWDRGSTEAFF; CDR3 DNA: TGTGCCAGCAGCCCCTGGGACAGGGGAAGCACTGAAGCTTTCTTT